The rows below give T cell receptor beta chains drawn from one sample of a study of control samples from healthy donors and cancer patients. Profiled with immunoSEQ multiplex PCR; TCRdb holds only in-frame clones, not every one. The profile covers about 160,000 clones, with just under 95% appearing a single time and more than 8% taken by the ten largest. Sequencing was performed on blood. The receptors were sampled from a woman between 40 and 50 years old in good health. Each CDR3 is given with its conserved first and last residue. Each record gives: CDR3 DNA, CDR3 protein, D gene, clone size, J gene, V gene. A D gene is named only where the DNA matches it firmly. Size is stated for part of the rows, as once, few or many counts, or as a class when the clone is expanded.

cdr3_nt: TGCGCCAGCAGCTTGGGGACAATTAGTGGGGAAAAACTGTTTTTT; cdr3_aa: CASSLGTISGEKLFF; d_call: .; clone_size: .; j_call: TRBJ1-4; v_call: TRBV5-1
cdr3_nt: TGTGCCAGCAGTCGACAGGGGGCCAACGAAAAACTGTTTTTT; cdr3_aa: CASSRQGANEKLFF; d_call: TRBD1; clone_size: .; j_call: TRBJ1-4; v_call: TRBV28
cdr3_nt: TGTGCCAGCAGCTTGTTTCTATTCGTTGGGGGGGAGACGAACACCGGGGAGCTGTTTTTT; cdr3_aa: CASSLFLFVGGETNTGELFF; d_call: TRBD2; clone_size: .; j_call: TRBJ2-2; v_call: TRBV5-4
cdr3_nt: TGTGCCAGTCTCCCGGGCTGGGGAGGTGACTATGGCTACACCTTC; cdr3_aa: CASLPGWGGDYGYTF; d_call: .; clone_size: once; j_call: TRBJ1-2; v_call: TRBV6-5
cdr3_nt: TGTGCCAGCAGCCTGTATGGACAGAAGAACACTGAAGCTTTCTTT; cdr3_aa: CASSLYGQKNTEAFF; d_call: .; clone_size: .; j_call: TRBJ1-1; v_call: TRBV5-6
cdr3_nt: TGCGCCAGCAGCCAAATGGGGCGGATGACACAAGATACGCAGTATTTT; cdr3_aa: CASSQMGRMTQDTQYF; d_call: .; clone_size: .; j_call: TRBJ2-3; v_call: TRBV4-3
cdr3_nt: TGTGCCAGCAGTTACAGGCCAGCCTATAGCAATCAGCCCCAGCATTTT; cdr3_aa: CASSYRPAYSNQPQHF; d_call: .; clone_size: .; j_call: TRBJ1-5; v_call: TRBV6-2/TRBV6-3
cdr3_nt: TGCAGCATCCGAGGAGGGGGGTTGGACACTGAAGCTTTCTTT; cdr3_aa: CSIRGGGLDTEAFF; d_call: .; clone_size: .; j_call: TRBJ1-1; v_call: TRBV29-1
cdr3_nt: TGTGCCAGCTCACCACCGATAACGGCGGCTGAGCAGTTCTTC; cdr3_aa: CASSPPITAAEQFF; d_call: .; clone_size: .; j_call: TRBJ2-1; v_call: TRBV18
cdr3_nt: TGTGCCAGCAGCTTAGGAGGGGCCATTCAGTACTTC; cdr3_aa: CASSLGGAIQYF; d_call: .; clone_size: .; j_call: TRBJ2-4; v_call: TRBV7-9
cdr3_nt: TGTGCCAGCAGCGCAGGGACAGGGTTAAGCAATCAGCCCCAGCATTTT; cdr3_aa: CASSAGTGLSNQPQHF; d_call: TRBD1; clone_size: .; j_call: TRBJ1-5; v_call: TRBV7-8
cdr3_nt: TGCGCCAGCAGCTTGGATGGGATACCTGAAGCTTTCTTT; cdr3_aa: CASSLDGIPEAFF; d_call: .; clone_size: .; j_call: TRBJ1-1; v_call: TRBV5-1
cdr3_nt: TGTGCCCGCCGGGGGGTTTGTCAGCCCCAGCATTTT; cdr3_aa: CARRGVCQPQHF; d_call: .; clone_size: .; j_call: TRBJ1-5; v_call: TRBV6-4
cdr3_nt: TGTGCCAGCAGTTATCTACTAGCGGGAGTTTCAGATACGCAGTATTTT; cdr3_aa: CASSYLLAGVSDTQYF; d_call: TRBD2; clone_size: .; j_call: TRBJ2-3; v_call: TRBV6-2/TRBV6-3
cdr3_nt: TGTGCCAGCTCATCCATACGGGGGGGCGAGGAGACCCAGTACTTC; cdr3_aa: CASSSIRGGEETQYF; d_call: TRBD2; clone_size: .; j_call: TRBJ2-5; v_call: TRBV18
cdr3_nt: TGTGCCAGCTCACCAAGAACAGTGGATCGAAGACTGAACACTGAAGCTTTCTTT; cdr3_aa: CASSPRTVDRRLNTEAFF; d_call: .; clone_size: .; j_call: TRBJ1-1; v_call: TRBV18
cdr3_nt: TGTGCCAGCAGTTCTGGGCAGAGGGAACGTGGCTACACCTTC; cdr3_aa: CASSSGQRERGYTF; d_call: .; clone_size: .; j_call: TRBJ1-2; v_call: TRBV27
cdr3_nt: TGCGCCAGCAGCCATGGACAGGTCAGGGGCGAGCAGTACTTC; cdr3_aa: CASSHGQVRGEQYF; d_call: TRBD1; clone_size: .; j_call: TRBJ2-7; v_call: TRBV4-1
cdr3_nt: TGTGCCAGCAGCCCCTCAGGGGGGGACTACACCTTC; cdr3_aa: CASSPSGGDYTF; d_call: TRBD1; clone_size: .; j_call: TRBJ1-2; v_call: TRBV7-9
cdr3_nt: TGTGCCAGCAGCCTAGGTTCGGACCCCGGGCACAGCTATGGCTACACCTTC; cdr3_aa: CASSLGSDPGHSYGYTF; d_call: .; clone_size: .; j_call: TRBJ1-2; v_call: TRBV5-5
cdr3_nt: TGTGCCAGCAGCCAAGAGCGTTGGGGTTATAATTCACCCCTCCACTTT; cdr3_aa: CASSQERWGYNSPLHF; d_call: .; clone_size: .; j_call: TRBJ1-6; v_call: TRBV14
cdr3_nt: TGCGCCAGCAGCTTGGGGGCGGGAGTCTACAATGAGCAGTTCTTC; cdr3_aa: CASSLGAGVYNEQFF; d_call: TRBD2; clone_size: .; j_call: TRBJ2-1; v_call: TRBV5-1
cdr3_nt: TGTGCCAGCAGCTCCTTACTGGGACTAGCGGGGGGGCCCCGCGAGCAGTACTTC; cdr3_aa: CASSSLLGLAGGPREQYF; d_call: TRBD2; clone_size: .; j_call: TRBJ2-7; v_call: TRBV7-9
cdr3_nt: TGTGCCACGGCCCAGCCGGCCTACGAGCAGTACTTC; cdr3_aa: CATAQPAYEQYF; d_call: .; clone_size: .; j_call: TRBJ2-7; v_call: TRBV6-5
cdr3_nt: TGTGCCAGCAGGAGTAGGAATCCTAACTATGGCTACACCTTC; cdr3_aa: CASRSRNPNYGYTF; d_call: .; clone_size: .; j_call: TRBJ1-2; v_call: TRBV7-2
cdr3_nt: TGCGCCAGCAGCTCCTGGTCCACTGAAGCTTTCTTT; cdr3_aa: CASSSWSTEAFF; d_call: .; clone_size: .; j_call: TRBJ1-1; v_call: TRBV10-2
cdr3_nt: TGCGCCAGCAGCCAAGATGTATCGAGGGGCGCGACCGGGGAGCTGTTTTTT; cdr3_aa: CASSQDVSRGATGELFF; d_call: .; clone_size: .; j_call: TRBJ2-2; v_call: TRBV4-1
cdr3_nt: TGCGCCAGCAGCCAAGATACGGACAGGGACTATGGCTACACCTTC; cdr3_aa: CASSQDTDRDYGYTF; d_call: TRBD1; clone_size: .; j_call: TRBJ1-2; v_call: TRBV4-3
cdr3_nt: TGTGCCAGCAGCGTAGAAGTAGGAGGTACCGGGGAGCTGTTTTTT; cdr3_aa: CASSVEVGGTGELFF; d_call: .; clone_size: .; j_call: TRBJ2-2; v_call: TRBV9
cdr3_nt: TGTGCCAGCAGCCCCGAGTGGGAAGGAACTGAAGCTTTCTTT; cdr3_aa: CASSPEWEGTEAFF; d_call: .; clone_size: .; j_call: TRBJ1-1; v_call: TRBV14
cdr3_nt: TGCGCCAGCAGTGAGGGACCGATCTATGGCTACACCTTC; cdr3_aa: CASSEGPIYGYTF; d_call: .; clone_size: once; j_call: TRBJ1-2; v_call: TRBV10-2
cdr3_nt: TGTGCCAGCAGTTATGTGCGGGACACTGAAGCTTTCTTT; cdr3_aa: CASSYVRDTEAFF; d_call: .; clone_size: .; j_call: TRBJ1-1; v_call: TRBV6-5
cdr3_nt: TGTGCCAGCAGTCCCCAAGGGCAGCCCCAGCATTTT; cdr3_aa: CASSPQGQPQHF; d_call: .; clone_size: .; j_call: TRBJ1-5; v_call: TRBV27
cdr3_nt: TGTGCCAGCAGCTTGGGGCAGATTAGCACAGATACGCAGTATTTT; cdr3_aa: CASSLGQISTDTQYF; d_call: .; clone_size: .; j_call: TRBJ2-3; v_call: TRBV7-2
cdr3_nt: TGTGCCAGCAGCAAAGGGGACCGCAGAGCCTTTTTT; cdr3_aa: CASSKGDRRAFF; d_call: .; clone_size: .; j_call: TRBJ1-4; v_call: TRBV21-1
cdr3_nt: TGTGCCAGCACCGAAGGAGGGTTCACTGAAGCTTTCTTT; cdr3_aa: CASTEGGFTEAFF; d_call: .; clone_size: .; j_call: TRBJ1-1; v_call: TRBV2
cdr3_nt: TGTGCCAGCAGTTCCCGGACACCCGAGGGCACTGAAGCTTTCTTT; cdr3_aa: CASSSRTPEGTEAFF; d_call: .; clone_size: .; j_call: TRBJ1-1; v_call: TRBV6-5
cdr3_nt: TGTGCCAGCAGCTTAGGGATCGGGACAGGGGGCAGGAACGAGCAGTACTTC; cdr3_aa: CASSLGIGTGGRNEQYF; d_call: TRBD1; clone_size: .; j_call: TRBJ2-7; v_call: TRBV11-2
cdr3_nt: TGCGCCAGCAGCCGGGACACGGGTGAAAAACTGTTTTTT; cdr3_aa: CASSRDTGEKLFF; d_call: .; clone_size: .; j_call: TRBJ1-4; v_call: TRBV5-1
cdr3_nt: TGTGCCAGCTCACCACGTTTGGCAGGGGAAGGCACTGAAGCTTTCTTT; cdr3_aa: CASSPRLAGEGTEAFF; d_call: .; clone_size: .; j_call: TRBJ1-1; v_call: TRBV18
cdr3_nt: TGCGCCAGCAGCTTGCCGGGACCGGATGCATACTTC; cdr3_aa: CASSLPGPDAYF; d_call: .; clone_size: .; j_call: TRBJ2-7; v_call: TRBV5-1
cdr3_nt: TGTGCCAGCAGCGTAGGAGGGATTAAGAACGAGCAGTACTTC; cdr3_aa: CASSVGGIKNEQYF; d_call: .; clone_size: .; j_call: TRBJ2-7; v_call: TRBV9
cdr3_nt: TGTGCCAGCAGCCCCCGAGCCTACGAGCAGTACTTC; cdr3_aa: CASSPRAYEQYF; d_call: .; clone_size: .; j_call: TRBJ2-7; v_call: TRBV7-2
cdr3_nt: TGTGCCAGCAGTTACCCCCGACGCTGGGAGAAACTGTTTTTT; cdr3_aa: CASSYPRRWEKLFF; d_call: .; clone_size: .; j_call: TRBJ1-4; v_call: TRBV6-6
cdr3_nt: TGCGCCAGCAGCCAAGGGGACAGGGGATTCTATGGCTACACCTTC; cdr3_aa: CASSQGDRGFYGYTF; d_call: TRBD1; clone_size: .; j_call: TRBJ1-2; v_call: TRBV4-3
cdr3_nt: TGTGCCAGCAGTGAATCGATCGGGACCCCTAATGAAAAACTGTTTTTT; cdr3_aa: CASSESIGTPNEKLFF; d_call: .; clone_size: .; j_call: TRBJ1-4; v_call: TRBV6-1
cdr3_nt: TGTGCCAGTAGTATGACTAGTCTCGAGACCCAGTACTTC; cdr3_aa: CASSMTSLETQYF; d_call: .; clone_size: .; j_call: TRBJ2-5; v_call: TRBV19
cdr3_nt: TGCAGCGTGGAAGATGGATATGGCTACACCTTC; cdr3_aa: CSVEDGYGYTF; d_call: .; clone_size: .; j_call: TRBJ1-2; v_call: TRBV29-1
cdr3_nt: TGTGCCAGTAAGGATTCAACTAATGAAAAACTGTTTTTT; cdr3_aa: CASKDSTNEKLFF; d_call: .; clone_size: .; j_call: TRBJ1-4; v_call: TRBV19
cdr3_nt: TGTGCCAGCAGTGATACAGGGAAATCATGGAACACTGAAGCTTTCTTT; cdr3_aa: CASSDTGKSWNTEAFF; d_call: .; clone_size: .; j_call: TRBJ1-1; v_call: TRBV6-1
cdr3_nt: TGTGCCAGCAGCTTCTCAGGGGACGAGCAGTACTTC; cdr3_aa: CASSFSGDEQYF; d_call: .; clone_size: .; j_call: TRBJ2-7; v_call: TRBV5-5
cdr3_nt: TGTGCCAGCAGCACCTCCAGGGCTAGCGGGACTAGCTCCTACGAGCAGTACTTC; cdr3_aa: CASSTSRASGTSSYEQYF; d_call: TRBD2; clone_size: once; j_call: TRBJ2-7; v_call: TRBV2
cdr3_nt: TGTGCCAGCAGCAGGACAGGGAGGAATGAAAAACTGTTTTTT; cdr3_aa: CASSRTGRNEKLFF; d_call: TRBD1; clone_size: .; j_call: TRBJ1-4; v_call: TRBV7-6